What follows is one TCR beta chain and its context. The antigen is undetermined. UMIs were included in TCR beta cDNA generated by 5'RACE template switching. Each CDR3 protein gets one entry in TCRdb, which reprocessed the 5' RACE reads and gives no DNA. Its listing shows roughly 150,000 distinct CDR3 sequences. The CDR3 runs 13 residues. The germline gives CDR1 LNHDA, CDR2 SQIVND (reference sequence). This entry is derived from a study of T cells expressing NK-cell markers. Across the study: It was sorted CD3+CD56+NKG2C+, CD3+CD56+NKG2C- and CD3+CD56-NKG2C+ T cells that supplied the TCR beta repertoires. Sequencing covered eight donors, seven HCMV-seropositive and one seronegative.

Overall study results and limits: Of the CD8+ T cell pool in 6 or 7 donors, roughly 1.0-7.0% was accounted for by dominant NKG2C+ clonotypes.

Input material: blood T cells: a sorted CD56 or NKG2C T cell subset, CD4+ or CD8+ T cells, or bulk PBMC T cells (not recorded which). The clonotype was recovered from a man aged 18 to 69 in good health. The genes are TRBV19 and TRBJ1-1; the D gene TCRdb calls, TRBD1, cannot be checked with no DNA. The CDR3 loop reads CGKVWDENTEAFF.